A single T cell receptor beta chain is shown here with its context. This receptor's antigen is unknown. Per-base qualities were not stored, and no clone one base away is much larger. The data are from a study of control samples from healthy donors and cancer patients (dated by TCRdb to 2019 to 2021). Libraries were prepared through the immunoSEQ multiplex PCR assay. Sourced from immuneACCESS, this table was stored by TCRdb with only in-frame sequences that have V and J called. A share of the clones is absent; for the studies checked, an unresolved V gene accounts for under half, and the remainder has no known explanation. This sample holds about 180,000 clones; around 87% were observed only once. The ten biggest clones cover 1.4% of the sample. The TCR was taken from a woman between 45 and 65 years old in good health. The specimen was blood.

The DNA reads as follows: TGTGCCAGCAGTCCCCCCGGGGGCGGGGCCGGGGAGCTGTTTTTT. Translation gives CASSPPGGGAGELFF. The rearrangement combines TRBV28 with TRBJ2-2, with the D call tentatively TRBD1 or TRBD2, each fitting 6 bases. CDR1 MDHEN and CDR2 SYDVKM were looked up in the germline V gene. The CDR3 runs 15 residues from the cysteine to the phenylalanine. Left in the record is the CDR3 DNA by itself, 45 bases read in frame from the first base. Trimming at the junction amounts to 5 bases on V and 6 bases on J, and the germline ends lie 16 bases apart. The reference TRBV28 and TRBJ2-2 proteins fill in what lies around the CDR3, so the full variable domain reads DVKVTQSSRYLVKRTGEKVFLECVQDMDHENMFWYRQDPGLGLRLIYFSYDVKMKEKGDIPEGYSVSREKKERFSLILESASTNQTSMYLCASSPPGGGAGELFFGEGSRLTVL.